The 25 T cell receptor beta chains below were found in one sample sequenced in a study of T cells after yellow fever vaccination. TCRdb analysed the 5' RACE reads with MiXCR anew, one entry per CDR3 protein. The sample shows approximately 580,000 distinct CDR3 sequences, 17% of them seen only once. Sequenced here: PBMCs, sampled 4 to 6 days after the first yellow fever vaccination. The source of these receptors is a man aged 18 to 35 who received the YFV17D yellow fever vaccine.

Only a few counts were recorded for this clonotype. The J gene is TRBJ2-6, the V gene TRBV27; D may be TRBD1 or TRBD2 (5 bases each). V was shortened by 4 bases and J by 4 bases, with 17 bases between the two germline ends. The CDR3 has 17 amino acids. Germline CDR1 MNHEY, CDR2 SMNVEV (reference sequence). CDR3 coding DNA: TGTGCCAGCAGTTCCCTTTTGGGGGTGCCGGGGGCCAACGTCCTGACTTTC. The encoded protein is CASSSLLGVPGANVLTF.

The chain combines TRBV14 with TRBJ2-2; D uncertain. Trimming removed 3 bases from V and 3 bases from J, with 5 bases in between. Germline V gives CDR1 SGHDN, CDR2 FVKESK. The CDR3 is 13 amino acids. The CDR3 reads CASSHFDTGELFF. The CDR3 nucleotides are TGTGCCAGCAGCCATTTCGACACCGGGGAGCTGTTTTTT.

This chain connects TRBV7-9 to TRBJ2-3; no definite D call. Germline V CDR1 and CDR2: SEHNR, FQNEAQ (reference sequence). The CDR3 has 14 amino acids. V was trimmed by 7 bases and J by 6 bases, leaving 17 bases between them. The CDR3 DNA follows: TGTGCCAGCACTATAGCAGGCCGGATGGATACGCAGTATTTT. It specifies CASTIAGRMDTQYF. Looking up the rest from reference TRBV7-9 and TRBJ2-3 gives the full variable domain: DTGVSQNPRHKITKRGQNVTFRCDPISEHNRLYWYRQTLGQGPEFLTYFQNEAQLEKSRLLSDRFSAERPKGSFSTLEIQRTEQGDSAMYLCASTIAGRMDTQYFGPGTRLTVL.

This chain links TRBV20-1 with TRBJ2-3; possibly TRBD2 for D (7 bases). Between the trimmed V and J ends, which lost 6 bases and 5 bases, there was a span of 24 bases. CDR1 DFQATT and CDR2 SNEGSKA come from the germline V gene (reference sequence). The CDR3 is made up of 16 amino acids. The CDR3 sequence is CSAAPFSAGAIDTQYF. For the CDR3, the DNA is TGCAGTGCGGCTCCCTTTTCGGCGGGGGCGATAGATACGCAGTATTTT.

This clonotype came up a few times. This chain uses TRBV9 with TRBJ2-3; no reliable D call. CDR3 length: 16 residues. Germline assignment: CDR1 SGDLS and CDR2 YYNGEE. Deletions cut 0 bases from V and 0 bases from J, with 11 bases between. The CDR3 loop is CASSVVPLPSTDTQYF. The CDR3 DNA is TGTGCCAGCAGCGTAGTGCCCCTCCCGAGCACAGATACGCAGTATTTT. Together with reference TRBV9 and TRBJ2-3, the CDR3 gives the full variable domain: DSGVTQTPKHLITATGQRVTLRCSPRSGDLSVYWYQQSLDQGLQFLIQYYNGEERAKGNILERFSAQQFPDLHSELNLSSLELGDSALYFCASSVVPLPSTDTQYFGPGTRLTVL.

The chain links TRBV6-5 to TRBJ2-7; D is undetermined. CDR3 size: 15 residues. V was pared by 0 bases and J by 3 bases, with 12 bases between. Germline values: CDR1 MNHEY, CDR2 SVGAGI. The CDR3 region is CASSYSINSHYEQYF. DNA of the CDR3: TGTGCCAGCAGTTACTCGATTAACAGCCACTACGAGCAGTACTTC.

This clonotype was detected a few times. The rearrangement joins TRBV15 to TRBJ2-5; tentative D call: TRBD2 (6 bases). The V gene's germline CDR1 is LNHNV and CDR2 YYDKDF (reference sequence). The length of the CDR3 is 15 residues. The V end lost 0 bases, the J end lost 5 bases, and 13 bases lay between the germline ends. The CDR3 protein is CATSRDRTGGETQYF. The CDR3 DNA reads TGTGCCACCAGCAGAGATAGAACAGGAGGGGAGACCCAGTACTTC.

This clonotype has more than one count but fewer than ten. The gene calls are TRBV20-1 and TRBJ2-1; the D gene is possibly TRBD2 (5 bases). This CDR3 spans 15 amino acids. V lost 0 bases to trimming and J lost 7 bases, with 16 bases between them. Germline lookup yields CDR1 DFQATT and CDR2 SNEGSKA (reference sequence). For the CDR3, the DNA is TGCAGTGCTAGAGATGAACGAGGGCTGGGGAATGAGCAGTTCTTC. Protein: CSARDERGLGNEQFF.

CDR3 residues: CASSYSFGGGRETQYF. The CDR3 region has the DNA TGTGCCAGCAGTTACTCTTTCGGGGGGGGCCGGGAGACCCAGTACTTC. The V and J genes are TRBV6-5 and TRBJ2-5; the match to TRBD2 covers 8 bases. CDR1 is MNHEY, CDR2 SVGAGI, per germline. The CDR3 runs 16 residues. The V and J ends lost 0 bases and 5 bases, in that order; junction bases with no gene match: 8.

This clonotype has a handful of counts. The J gene is TRBJ2-7, the V gene TRBV7-2; D possibly matches TRBD1 or TRBD2 (5 bases each). This CDR3 is 16 amino acids long. Germline lookup yields CDR1 SGHTA and CDR2 FQGNSA. Trimming took 3 bases from V and 0 from J, leaving 15 bases between them. The CDR3 DNA sequence: TGTGCCAGCAGCTTCCCCCGGGACGCCCTCTCCTACGAGCAGTACTTC. It yields the protein CASSFPRDALSYEQYF. Based on the CDR3 plus reference TRBV7-2 and TRBJ2-7, the full variable domain is GAGVSQSPSNKVTEKGKDVELRCDPISGHTALYWYRQSLGQGLEFLIYFQGNSAPDKSGLPSDRFSAERTGGSVSTLTIQRTQQEDSAVYLCASSFPRDALSYEQYFGPGTRLTVT.

This clonotype showed up many times. The chain has TRBV2 and TRBJ2-7, with 10 bases matching TRBD1. From germline, CDR1 is SNHLY and CDR2 FYNNEI. Trimming cost V 6 bases and J 7 bases; bases outside gene matches: 6. The CDR3 extends over 13 amino acids. Written as DNA, the CDR3 is TGTGCCAGCAGCCGGGACAGGGGTGGGGAGCAGTACTTC. Amino acid sequence: CASSRDRGGEQYF.

The chain is built from TRBV6-2 or TRBV6-3 and TRBJ1-1; 8 nucleotides align to TRBD1. Germline trimming cut 0 bases from V and 10 bases from J; bases unmatched to any gene: 10. The germline CDR1 and CDR2 sequences are MNHEY and SVGEGT. The CDR3 is 15 amino acids. This CDR3 is CASSYSPRGTGRAFF. In DNA, the CDR3 is TGTGCCAGCAGTTACTCGCCTCGCGGGACAGGACGAGCTTTCTTT.

This clonotype has a handful of counts. The V and J genes are TRBV12-3 or TRBV12-4 and TRBJ1-2, with TRBD1 matching 8 bases. This CDR3 is built from 14 residues. V was clipped by 2 bases and J by 8 bases; unmatched bases: 7. The CDR3 is CASSLSRGQGGYTF. For the CDR3, the DNA is TGTGCCAGCAGTTTATCCAGGGGGCAGGGCGGCTACACCTTC.

This clonotype was found a few times. The genes are TRBV9 and TRBJ2-3; D remains unclear. The CDR3 spans 14 residues. Trimming left V 0 bases short and J 0 bases short, with 5 bases between. The germline gives CDR1 SGDLS, CDR2 YYNGEE. CDR3 residues: CASSVAPSTDTQYF. CDR3 DNA sequence: TGTGCCAGCAGCGTAGCCCCTAGCACAGATACGCAGTATTTT.

This clonotype was seen more than once but under ten times. This chain links TRBV7-2 with TRBJ2-7; D is possibly TRBD2 (6 bases). Trimming took 3 bases from V and 3 from J, leaving 9 bases between them. The CDR3 extends over 13 amino acids. The germline V gene encodes CDR1 SGHTA and CDR2 FQGNSA. The CDR3 protein is CASSFFSGYEQYF. In nucleotides, the CDR3 is TGTGCCAGCAGCTTCTTTAGCGGCTACGAGCAGTACTTC.

This clonotype has a count of ten or more. A junction end diverges from the germline sequence, so it may reflect a read error. This chain joins TRBV5-1 and TRBJ2-1, with D tentatively TRBD1 (6 bases). The V gene's germline CDR1 is SGHRS and CDR2 YFSETQ. The CDR3 covers 13 residues. The CDR3 spells CASSLQGRNEQFF. The CDR3 bases are TGTGCCAGCAGTTTACAGGGTCGGAATGAGCAGTTCTTC.

The chain has TRBV20-1 and TRBJ1-6; D may be TRBD1 (6 bases). The germline V gene encodes CDR1 DFQATT and CDR2 SNEGSKA (reference sequence). The CDR3 sequence is 14 residues long. V was clipped by 0 bases and J by 9 bases, with 12 bases between them. CDR3 DNA: TGCAGTGCTAGAGAGTGGGGGCGGCTTTCACCCCTCCACTTT. Its translation is CSAREWGRLSPLHF.

The chain links TRBV10-3 to TRBJ2-7; D is tentatively TRBD1 or TRBD2 (5 bases each). Between the trimmed V and J ends, which lost 10 bases and 1 base, there was a span of 14 bases. This CDR3 has 13 residues. Germline V gene data show CDR1 as ENHRY and CDR2 as SYGVKD. The CDR3 bases are TGTGCCACCATCCGGGACGAATCCTACGAGCAGTACTTC. Translated: CATIRDESYEQYF.

The CDR3 region has the DNA TGTGCCAGCAGGCCGGGACGGACTGGAAACACCATATATTTT. This encodes CASRPGRTGNTIYF. This rearrangement joins TRBV7-2 to TRBJ1-3, with D possibly matching TRBD1 (5 bases). The germline CDR1 and CDR2 sequences are SGHTA and FQGNSA. Between the trimmed V and J ends, which lost 6 bases and 2 bases, there was a span of 11 bases. The CDR3 sequence is 14 residues long. Drawing the rest from reference TRBV7-2 and TRBJ1-3, the complete variable domain is GAGVSQSPSNKVTEKGKDVELRCDPISGHTALYWYRQSLGQGLEFLIYFQGNSAPDKSGLPSDRFSAERTGGSVSTLTIQRTQQEDSAVYLCASRPGRTGNTIYFGEGSWLTVV.

This clonotype turned up a few times. The chain links TRBV6-2 or TRBV6-3 to TRBJ2-1; D gene ambiguous. Germline V gene lookup returns CDR1 MNHEY and CDR2 SVGEGT. The CDR3 is made up of 15 amino acids. V lost 2 bases to trimming and J lost 2 bases, with 10 bases between them. Here the CDR3 reads CASSYDAETYNEQFF. The CDR3, as DNA: TGTGCCAGCAGTTACGACGCGGAAACCTACAATGAGCAGTTCTTC.

This CDR3 is CASSLSGGLDYGYTF. The DNA for the CDR3 is TGTGCCAGCAGCTTATCAGGGGGGCTGGACTATGGCTACACCTTC. The chain joins TRBV7-8 to TRBJ1-2, with 7 bases aligning to TRBD1. V lost 2 bases to trimming and J lost 3 bases; unmatched junction nucleotides: 6. Germline V gene lookup returns CDR1 SGHVS and CDR2 FQNEAQ. The CDR3 loop spans 15 amino acids. The full variable domain, in which reference TRBV7-8 and TRBJ1-2 provide the parts outside the CDR3, is GAGVSQSPRYKVAKRGQDVALRCDPISGHVSLFWYQQALGQGPEFLTYFQNEAQLDKSGLPSDRFFAERPEGSVSTLKIQRTQQEDSAVYLCASSLSGGLDYGYTFGSGTRLTVV.

This clonotype was found a few times. V gene TRBV7-2 combines with J gene TRBJ1-1; D remains unclear. V was pared by 2 bases and J by 3 bases, with 4 bases between. The CDR3 sequence is 12 residues long. The germline CDR1 and CDR2 sequences are SGHTA and FQGNSA. The CDR3 DNA sequence: TGTGCCAGCAGCTTAATGTACACTGAAGCTTTCTTT. This codes for CASSLMYTEAFF.

The chain links TRBV3-1 to TRBJ2-1; D is perhaps TRBD1 (6 bases). The germline CDR1 and CDR2 sequences are LGHDT and YNNKEL (reference sequence). The CDR3 runs 17 residues. V lost 3 bases to trimming and J lost 6 bases, with 21 bases between them. The CDR3 protein is CASSHGTGQLYPNEQFF. In DNA, the CDR3 is TGTGCCAGCAGCCACGGAACGGGACAATTGTATCCCAATGAGCAGTTCTTC.

This clonotype appeared a few times. The CDR3 region is CASSLDRGTSYEQYV. CDR3 in DNA: TGTGCCAGCTCACTGGACAGGGGCACGTCCTACGAGCAGTACGTC. The chain recombines TRBV18 with TRBJ2-7; TRBD1 agrees at 9 bases. CDR3 length: 15 residues. CDR1 and CDR2 from the germline V gene are KGHSH and LQKENI. V shed 4 bases, J shed 1 base, and the junction held 5 bases outside the gene matches.

This clonotype occurred a few times. The J gene is TRBJ1-4, the V gene TRBV20-1, with D unresolved. The V gene's germline CDR1 is DFQATT and CDR2 SNEGSKA (reference sequence). V shed 7 bases and J shed 8 bases, with 14 bases lying between them. CDR3 size: 12 residues. The CDR3 bases are TGCAGTGTGGGCGAAGCAAGGGAAAAACTGTTTTTT. This sequence encodes CSVGEAREKLFF.